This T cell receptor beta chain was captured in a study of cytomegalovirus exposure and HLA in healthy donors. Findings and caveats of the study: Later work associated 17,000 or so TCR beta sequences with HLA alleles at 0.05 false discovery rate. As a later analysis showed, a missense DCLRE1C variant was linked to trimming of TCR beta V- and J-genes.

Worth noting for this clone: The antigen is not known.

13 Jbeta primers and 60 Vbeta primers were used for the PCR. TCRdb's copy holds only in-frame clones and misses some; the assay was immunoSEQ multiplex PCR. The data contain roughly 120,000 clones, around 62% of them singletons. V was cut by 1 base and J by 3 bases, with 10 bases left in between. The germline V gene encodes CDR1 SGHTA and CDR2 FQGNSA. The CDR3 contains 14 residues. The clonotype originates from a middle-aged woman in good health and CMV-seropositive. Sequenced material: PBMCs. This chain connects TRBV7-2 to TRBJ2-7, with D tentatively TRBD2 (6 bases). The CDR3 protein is CASSLVGGGYEQYF. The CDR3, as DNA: TGTGCCAGCAGCTTAGTGGGGGGAGGCTACGAGCAGTACTTC.